The 25 T cell receptor beta chains listed next were all sequenced from one sample in a study of vaccination and CD4 T cells after COVID-19. Antigen specificity for these receptors is unknown. Sequencing of the DNA from cultured CD4+ T cells was carried out with the Oncomine TCR Beta short-read assay. TCRdb passed the PCR reads through MiXCR, listing each CDR3 protein once. In the table there are some 12,000 distinct CDR3 sequences, around 50% of which are singletons. Described treatment: roughly ten-day PBMC culture with coronavirus spike peptide pools or control peptides (ViraFEST assay). The sample consisted of cultured CD4+ T cells from blood, taken after SARS-CoV-2 vaccination. These receptors all come from a human donor with COVID-19.

This chain joins TRBV7-9 and TRBJ1-6, with D possibly TRBD1 on 5 matching bases. The length of the CDR3 is 15 residues. Germline V gene sequence: CDR1 SEHNR, CDR2 FQNEAQ (reference sequence). Trimming left V 0 bases short and J 10 bases short, with 13 bases between. The CDR3 spells CASSLAPGHGSPLHF. CDR3 DNA: TGTGCCAGCAGCTTAGCGCCAGGGCACGGCTCACCCCTCCACTTT.

The J gene is TRBJ1-5, the V gene TRBV19; D not certain. The CDR3 is 12 amino acids. The V and J ends lost 7 bases and 9 bases respectively, with 13 bases between them. CDR1 is LNHDA and CDR2 is SQIVND in the germline V gene (reference sequence). Here the CDR3 reads CASNAERGPQHF. The CDR3 DNA follows: TGTGCCAGTAACGCAGAACGTGGGCCCCAGCATTTT.

The CDR3 coding sequence is TGTGCCAGTAGACAGGCCGGGGAGACCCAGTACTTC. It translates to CASRQAGETQYF. This sequence joins TRBV19 and TRBJ2-5, with D possibly matching TRBD1 (5 bases). The germline V and J ends were trimmed by 6 bases and 5 bases, with 10 bases remaining between them. The CDR3 has 12 residues. Looked up from germline, CDR1 is LNHDA and CDR2 is SQIVND (reference sequence).

V gene TRBV20-1 combines with J gene TRBJ2-1; 10 nucleotides agree with TRBD1. This CDR3 is 15 amino acids long. Per germline, CDR1 DFQATT and CDR2 SNEGSKA (reference sequence). The trim removed 6 bases at V and 9 bases at J, leaving 14 bases unmatched. For the CDR3, the DNA is TGCAGTGCCATCCTAGGTGGGACAGGGGCGGGTGAGCAGTTCTTC. Translating it yields CSAILGGTGAGEQFF.

The gene calls are TRBV6-2 or TRBV6-3 and TRBJ1-6, with D possibly being TRBD1 (6 bases). V gave up 7 bases and J gave up 7 bases, with 17 bases separating them. The germline gives CDR1 MNHEY, CDR2 SVGEGT. The CDR3 is 15 residues long. CDR3: CASTLGQGWNSPLHF. In DNA form, the CDR3 reads TGTGCCAGCACCCTAGGGCAGGGGTGGAATTCACCCCTCCACTTT.

The chain employs TRBV30 and TRBJ1-5; the D gene is possibly TRBD1 (6 bases). This CDR3 contains 13 residues. CDR1 is GTSNPN and CDR2 is SVGIG in the germline V gene (reference sequence). V lost 3 bases and J lost 3, with 9 bases in between. The CDR3 DNA is TGTGCCTGGAGGACAGGTTTCAATCAGCCCCAGCATTTT. Translating gives CAWRTGFNQPQHF.

The V and J genes are TRBV20-1 and TRBJ1-2, with D hard to call. The CDR3 spans 13 residues. V lost 0 bases and J 10 bases, leaving 15 bases between the germline ends. The V gene's germline CDR1 is DFQATT and CDR2 SNEGSKA (reference sequence). CDR3 loop: CSARDGVLGDYTF. Written as DNA, the CDR3 is TGCAGTGCTAGAGATGGGGTATTGGGTGACTACACCTTC.

This rearrangement joins TRBV2 to TRBJ2-5; no firm D call. Deletions cut 2 bases from V and 5 bases from J, with 12 bases between. CDR3 length equals 14 residues. Looked up from germline, CDR1 is SNHLY and CDR2 is FYNNEI. This chain's CDR3 is CASSEKGNGETQYF. CDR3 DNA: TGTGCCAGCAGTGAAAAGGGTAACGGGGAGACCCAGTACTTC.

This clonotype was picked up one time. The V call is TRBV30, the J call TRBJ1-2; 9 positions agree with TRBD1. Germline V gene lookup returns CDR1 GTSNPN and CDR2 SVGIG (reference sequence). The CDR3 has 15 amino acids. V dropped 2 bases and J dropped 5; count of bases not matched to a gene: 9. Written as DNA, the CDR3 is TGTGCCTGGAGTCCCCGGGACAGGGTCGTGTATGGCTACACCTTC. Translating gives CAWSPRDRVVYGYTF.

The chain links TRBV6-1 to TRBJ1-2; 8 bases line up with TRBD1. The CDR3 extends over 13 amino acids. CDR1 MNHNS and CDR2 SASEGT come from the germline V gene. The junction had 4 bases not matched to a gene; V was cut back by 6 bases and J by 4 bases. The CDR3 here is CASSLGQVYGYTF. The CDR3 DNA reads as TGTGCCAGCAGCTTGGGACAGGTCTATGGCTACACCTTC.

The V call is TRBV7-6, the J call TRBJ2-5; no definite D call. V dropped 8 bases and J dropped 1 base, with 8 bases sitting between them. This CDR3 comprises 12 residues. Germline CDR1 SGHVS, CDR2 FNYEAQ. CDR3 nucleotides: TGTGCCAGCGGCCAGCCCCAAGAGACCCAGTACTTC. Protein product: CASGQPQETQYF.

In its sample, this clonotype was seen a few times. This chain joins TRBV6-5 and TRBJ1-2, with D unresolved. The CDR3 totals 11 residues. CDR1 and CDR2 from the germline V gene are MNHEY and SVGAGI. V shed 0 bases and J shed 8 bases, with 4 bases lying between them. The DNA of the CDR3 is TGTGCCAGCAGTTACTCTCTCGGCTACACCTTC. Translated, it gives CASSYSLGYTF.

This chain uses TRBV27 with TRBJ1-2; possibly TRBD1 for D (6 bases). Germline CDR1 and CDR2: MNHEY and SMNVEV (reference sequence). With 0 bases removed from V and 4 bases from J, the gap between germline ends came to 6 bases. This CDR3 has 13 residues. CDR3 DNA sequence: TGTGCCAGCAGTTTATCAGGGGGCTATGGCTACACCTTC. Translated, it gives CASSLSGGYGYTF.

The chain uses TRBV14 and TRBJ2-2; 7 bases are shared with TRBD1. The CDR3 extends over 15 amino acids. Per germline, CDR1 SGHDN and CDR2 FVKESK. V gave up 1 base and J gave up 2 bases; unmatched junction bases: 1. The CDR3 bases are TGTGCCAGCAGCCAAGGACAGGGCAACACCGGGGAGCTGTTTTTT. Translation: CASSQGQGNTGELFF.

The chain is built from TRBV6-5 and TRBJ1-6; a possible D gene is TRBD1 (5 bases). Germline V CDR1 and CDR2: MNHEY, SVGAGI. This CDR3 region has 16 residues. The V and J ends lost 2 bases and 0 bases respectively, with 8 bases between them. This CDR3 reads CASSYRGSSYNSPLHF. The CDR3, as DNA: TGTGCCAGCAGTTACAGGGGTAGCTCCTATAATTCACCCCTCCACTTT.

V usage is TRBV19 and J usage is TRBJ1-1; D might be TRBD1 (6 bases). CDR3 length: 15 amino acids. Trimming took 3 bases from V and 1 from J, leaving 12 bases between them. Looked up from germline, CDR1 is LNHDA and CDR2 is SQIVND (reference sequence). As DNA, the CDR3 is TGTGCCAGTAGTATTGGGGGCGCATGGAACACTGAAGCTTTCTTT. Amino acid sequence: CASSIGGAWNTEAFF. The complete variable domain, with remaining parts taken from reference TRBV19 and TRBJ1-1, reads DGGITQSPKYLFRKEGQNVTLSCEQNLNHDAMYWYRQDPGQGLRLIYYSQIVNDFQKGDIAEGYSVSREKKESFPLTVTSAQKNPTAFYLCASSIGGAWNTEAFFGQGTRLTVV.

The chain links TRBV20-1 to TRBJ1-5; D gene ambiguous. This CDR3 region has 13 residues. Trimming took off 5 bases at V and 6 bases at J, with 14 bases between the two ends. Germline CDR1 DFQATT, CDR2 SNEGSKA (reference sequence). The DNA for the CDR3 is TGCAGTGCTGAGGGTATGGGCATTCAGCCCCAGCATTTT. Amino acids: CSAEGMGIQPQHF.

This clonotype was observed a few times. V gene TRBV6-1 combines with J gene TRBJ1-1; D remains unclear. The CDR3 consists of 13 residues. V was clipped by 7 bases and J by 1 base, with 10 bases between them. Per germline, CDR1 MNHNS and CDR2 SASEGT. The CDR3 protein is CASKEPGNTEAFF. CDR3 nucleotides: TGTGCCAGCAAAGAACCCGGGAACACTGAAGCTTTCTTT.

This rearrangement joins TRBV28 to TRBJ1-3; no reliable D call. The CDR3 is made up of 11 amino acids. Trimming took 5 bases from V and 4 from J, leaving 3 bases between them. Germline V gene sequence: CDR1 MDHEN, CDR2 SYDVKM. DNA of the CDR3: TGTGCCAGCAGTCGGGGAAACACCATATATTTT. Protein product: CASSRGNTIYF. Variable domain in full (rest from reference TRBV28 and TRBJ1-3): DVKVTQSSRYLVKRTGEKVFLECVQDMDHENMFWYRQDPGLGLRLIYFSYDVKMKEKGDIPEGYSVSREKKERFSLILESASTNQTSMYLCASSRGNTIYFGEGSWLTVV.

The chain has TRBV6-1 and TRBJ1-5; 7 positions match TRBD1. Germline V CDR1 and CDR2: MNHNS, SASEGT. The CDR3 runs to 14 residues. J was trimmed by 4 bases and V by 5 bases; bases with no gene match: 5. CDR3 DNA: TGTGCCAGCAGTCTACAGGGGAGTAATCAGCCCCAGCATTTT. It is translated as CASSLQGSNQPQHF.

The rearrangement joins TRBV19 to TRBJ1-6; 8 bases agree with TRBD1. Germline lookup yields CDR1 LNHDA and CDR2 SQIVND (reference sequence). J gave up 7 bases and V 7 bases, and 9 bases lay outside the gene matches. This CDR3 region has 15 residues. In nucleotides, the CDR3 is TGTGCCAGTACCCTAGACAGGGGTAACAATTCACCCCTCCACTTT. It codes for CASTLDRGNNSPLHF.

In its sample, this clonotype was seen a few times. The chain links TRBV2 to TRBJ2-5; the D gene is possibly TRBD2 (5 bases). The CDR3 sequence is 13 residues long. CDR1 SNHLY and CDR2 FYNNEI come from the germline V gene. V lost 10 bases, J lost 4 bases, and 16 bases lay in between. The CDR3 DNA follows: TGTGCCACCGGACTCTCACCCGTAGAGACCCAGTACTTC. This encodes CATGLSPVETQYF.

This chain connects TRBV6-5 to TRBJ1-2; D gene unclear. Between the trimmed V and J ends, which lost 0 bases and 6 bases, there was a span of 5 bases. Looked up from germline, CDR1 is MNHEY and CDR2 is SVGAGI. The CDR3 has 12 amino acids. CDR3 region: CASSYSGNGYTF. CDR3 coding DNA: TGTGCCAGCAGTTACTCCGGGAATGGCTACACCTTC.

The V and J genes are TRBV6-5 and TRBJ1-5, with TRBD1 matching over 8 bases. The germline V gene encodes CDR1 MNHEY and CDR2 SVGAGI. Trimming at V came to 4 bases and at J to 5 bases, leaving 7 bases not matched to a gene. The CDR3 extends over 15 amino acids. The CDR3 DNA reads TGTGCCAGCAGTTCCCTAACAGGGGGATATCAGCCCCAGCATTTT. Protein: CASSSLTGGYQPQHF.

The chain is built from TRBV7-9 and TRBJ1-2; TRBD1 matches 8 bases. The germline CDR1 and CDR2 sequences are SEHNR and FQNEAQ (reference sequence). The CDR3 consists of 14 residues. The V segment lost 5 bases and the J segment 5 bases; nucleotides outside the gene matches: 7. The DNA of the CDR3 is TGTGCCAGCAGCGACCGGGACAGGAAATATGGCTACACCTTC. Translated: CASSDRDRKYGYTF.